This TCR beta chain appears in the sequencing data of a study of shared clonotypes between healthy human individuals. Sequenced by immunoSEQ multiplex PCR; TCRdb stores in-frame clones only, minus some. The table has about 2.3 million clones, approximately 90% seen once; the top ten hold 0.37%. The V segment lost 5 bases and the J segment 4 bases; nucleotides outside the gene matches: 12. CDR3 length: 16 residues. Germline V gene data show CDR1 as SGHAT and CDR2 as FQNNGV. This receptor was taken from a man younger than 35 in good health. Some clones in this sample may be carry-over from other donors' samples. Sequencing was performed on naive CD4+ T cells from PBMCs. Subset noted: CD45RA+ positively selected. This chain links TRBV11-2 with TRBJ2-5, with 8 bases identical to TRBD1. CDR3 coding DNA: TGTGCCAGCAGCCCCCCCCAGGGGGCAATCTTAGAGACCCAGTACTTC. Residues: CASSPPQGAILETQYF.